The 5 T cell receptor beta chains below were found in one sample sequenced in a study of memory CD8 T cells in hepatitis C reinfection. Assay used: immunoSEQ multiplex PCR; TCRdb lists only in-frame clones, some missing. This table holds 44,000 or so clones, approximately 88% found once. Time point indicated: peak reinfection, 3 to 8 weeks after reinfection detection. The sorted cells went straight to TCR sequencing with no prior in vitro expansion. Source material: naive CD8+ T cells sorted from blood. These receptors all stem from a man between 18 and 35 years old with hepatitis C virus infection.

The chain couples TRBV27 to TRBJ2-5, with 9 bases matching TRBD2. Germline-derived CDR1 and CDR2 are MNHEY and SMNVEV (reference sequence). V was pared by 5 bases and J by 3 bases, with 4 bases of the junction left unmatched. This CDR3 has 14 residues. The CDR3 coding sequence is TGTGCCAGCAGTCCCCGACTAGCGGAAGAGACCCAGTACTTC. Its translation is CASSPRLAEETQYF.

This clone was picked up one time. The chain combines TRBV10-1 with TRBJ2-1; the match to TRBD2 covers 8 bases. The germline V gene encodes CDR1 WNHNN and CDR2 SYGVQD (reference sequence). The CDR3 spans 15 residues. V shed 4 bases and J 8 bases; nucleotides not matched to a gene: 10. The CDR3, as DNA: TGCGCCAGCAGTGTCTCGGGGGGGCGGGATCATGAGCAGTTCTTC. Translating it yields CASSVSGGRDHEQFF.

The CDR3 reads CATGTRDRPNTEAFF. CDR3 nucleotides: TGTGCCACCGGAACACGAGACAGGCCGAACACTGAAGCTTTCTTT. The chain joins TRBV10-3 to TRBJ1-1; possible D gene TRBD1, 6 bases. The V end lost 10 bases, the J end lost 1 base, and 19 bases lay between the germline ends. CDR1 is ENHRY, CDR2 SYGVKD, per germline. The length of the CDR3 is 15 residues.

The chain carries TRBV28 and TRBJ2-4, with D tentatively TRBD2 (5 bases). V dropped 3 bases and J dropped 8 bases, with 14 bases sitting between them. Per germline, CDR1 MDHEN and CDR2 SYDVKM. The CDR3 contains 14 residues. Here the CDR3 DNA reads TGTGCCAGCAGTTTTCTCGGTCTCGGGGACATTCAGTACTTC. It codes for CASSFLGLGDIQYF.

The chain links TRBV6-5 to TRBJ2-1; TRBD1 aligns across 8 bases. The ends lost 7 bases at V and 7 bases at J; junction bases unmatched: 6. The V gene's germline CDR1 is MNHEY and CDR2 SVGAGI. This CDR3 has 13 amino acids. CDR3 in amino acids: CASMDRVSNEQFF. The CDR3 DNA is TGTGCCAGCATGGACAGGGTTAGTAATGAGCAGTTCTTC.